This record covers a single TCR beta chain. Its specificity is unknown. CDR3 length: 14 amino acids. CDR1 and CDR2 (germline): MDHEN, SYDVKM. Unmatched junction bases numbered 4, after V lost 5 bases and J lost 6 bases. As processed by the authors: ImmunoSEQ gave junction-only sequences without quality scores, so filtering differed. Repertoires were generated with immunoSEQ multiplex PCR, while TCRdb's copy carries only in-frame clones and drops some. The DNA was the basis for D and trimming; V, J and clone size are from that table. The sample lists over a million clones, 98% occurring once. These data are taken from a study of shared clonotypes between healthy human individuals. Study-level findings and limits: Generally, estimated richness proved larger in naive subsets than it did in memory subsets.

CD4+ cells yielded CD45RA+ naive and CD45RA-negative memory subsets. Sequencing was performed on naive CD4+ T cells sorted from blood. Specified subset: CD45RA+ positively selected. The sequence came from a man aged 25 to 40 in good health. The chain links TRBV28 to TRBJ2-2; 9 nucleotides line up with TRBD1. The CDR3 is CASSKHRGPGELFF. CDR3 sequence (DNA): TGTGCCAGCAGTAAACACAGGGGGCCCGGGGAGCTGTTTTTT.